The clone carrying this T cell receptor beta chain was detected once. This sample stems from a study of blood T cell repertoires in COVID-19. Study summary: Spain, Italy and the United States supplied samples that represented acute and convalescent COVID-19.

Sequenced by immunoSEQ multiplex PCR; TCRdb stores in-frame clones only, minus some. Altogether roughly 120,000 clones are present, 90% being singletons, with the ten largest covering around 4.6%. Material: peripheral blood. This TCR came from a man aged 60-69 years with COVID-19, enrolled during active disease.

This CDR3 is CASSPSGTDTQYF. The CDR3 DNA reads as TGTGCCAGCAGCCCCTCGGGCACAGATACGCAGTATTTT. This sequence joins TRBV7-9 and TRBJ2-3; the D is unclear. V lost 5 bases and J lost 1, with 7 bases in between. The germline gives CDR1 SEHNR, CDR2 FQNEAQ (reference sequence). The CDR3 length is 13 residues.